Shown below are 17 T cell receptor beta chains from a single sample sequenced in a study of lymphopenia after photon versus proton radiotherapy. TCRdb keeps only in-frame clones here, not all; method: immunoSEQ multiplex PCR. The table records under 65,000 clones, around 85% of them present only once. The sample consisted of peripheral blood, taken from a patient treated with proton-based radiotherapy. Source of these receptors: a man in his 60s with pancreatic cancer.

The chain uses TRBV27 and TRBJ2-7; 9 nucleotides agree with TRBD1. V shed 6 bases, J shed 12 bases, and the junction held 6 bases outside the gene matches. CDR3 length equals 11 residues. Germline-derived CDR1 and CDR2 are MNHEY and SMNVEV (reference sequence). CDR3 protein: CASSTRDRAYF. The CDR3, as DNA: TGTGCCAGCAGCACCCGGGACAGGGCGTACTTC.

In this sample, this clone turned up a few times. The rearrangement links TRBV4-1 to TRBJ1-2; 7 nucleotides match TRBD1. After removal of 3 bases from V and 7 bases from J, the junction contained 14 bases not matched to a gene. The CDR3 is made up of 16 amino acids. Germline V gene data show CDR1 as MGHRA and CDR2 as YSYEKL. The CDR3: CASSQGDSSFSGGYTF. CDR3 bases: TGCGCCAGCAGCCAGGGGGACAGCTCATTTTCGGGTGGCTACACCTTC.

V gene TRBV19 combines with J gene TRBJ2-5, with D unclear. The CDR3 extends over 11 amino acids. Looked up from germline, CDR1 is LNHDA and CDR2 is SQIVND (reference sequence). Trimming cost V 6 bases and J 1 base, with 3 bases left between them. CDR3 protein: CASSLQETQYF. The CDR3 DNA sequence: TGTGCCAGTAGCCTCCAAGAGACCCAGTACTTC.

The V call is TRBV6-5, the J call TRBJ1-3; a weak D match, TRBD1 (5 bases). CDR1 is MNHEY, CDR2 SVGAGI, per germline. V gave up 6 bases and J gave up 0 bases, with 12 bases separating them. The CDR3 runs to 15 residues. The CDR3 loop reads CASRRPGLSGNTIYF. The CDR3 nucleotides are TGTGCCAGCAGGCGCCCGGGGCTCTCTGGAAACACCATATATTTT.

This chain uses TRBV19 with TRBJ1-2, with unresolved D. The V end was cut by 3 bases, the J end by 7 bases, with 9 bases between. Germline V lookup: CDR1 LNHDA, CDR2 SQIVND (reference sequence). CDR3 length: 12 amino acids. CDR3 in amino acids: CASSISSSGYTF. In DNA form, the CDR3 reads TGTGCCAGTAGTATTAGCAGTTCTGGCTACACCTTC.

The chain recombines TRBV15 with TRBJ1-2; tentative D call: TRBD1 (6 bases). The length of the CDR3 is 15 residues. V lost 2 bases, J lost 7 bases, and 17 bases lay in between. Germline CDR1 reads LNHNV; CDR2 reads YYDKDF (reference sequence). CDR3 nucleotide sequence: TGTGCCACCAGCAGAACAGGGTTCTCCTTAGGTGGCTACACCTTC. It is translated as CATSRTGFSLGGYTF.

The chain links TRBV10-1 to TRBJ2-2, with D tentatively TRBD2 (5 bases). From germline, CDR1 is WNHNN and CDR2 SYGVQD (reference sequence). The CDR3 is 12 residues long. V gave up 10 bases and J gave up 4 bases, with 10 bases separating them. Here the CDR3 DNA reads TGCGCCATCGGACTTGTCACCGGGGAGCTGTTTTTT. It codes for CAIGLVTGELFF.

V is TRBV18 and J is TRBJ2-3, with 7 nucleotides matching TRBD1. This CDR3 is 15 amino acids long. The V segment lost 3 bases and the J segment 0 bases; nucleotides outside the gene matches: 3. The V gene's germline CDR1 is KGHSH and CDR2 LQKENI. The CDR3 region is CASSPGQISTDTQYF. The CDR3 nucleotides read TGTGCCAGCTCACCGGGACAGATTAGCACAGATACGCAGTATTTT.

The chain carries TRBV9 and TRBJ2-5, with D possibly being TRBD1 or TRBD2 (6 bases each). There are 17 residues in the CDR3. CDR1 and CDR2 (germline): SGDLS, YYNGEE. V was clipped by 4 bases and J by 5 bases, with 24 bases between them. Here the CDR3 DNA reads TGTGCCAGCAGCCGGTACGGGGGCAACCCGGGTAAGGAGACCCAGTACTTC. It yields the protein CASSRYGGNPGKETQYF.

V and J are TRBV30 and TRBJ1-1, with D perhaps matching TRBD1 (6 bases). CDR1 is GTSNPN, CDR2 SVGIG, per germline (reference sequence). The V gene lost 2 bases and the J gene lost 6 bases, with 13 bases spanning the gap. The CDR3 covers 13 residues. DNA for the CDR3: TGTGCCTGGAGTCGTCTGGGGGCGGCTGAAGCTTTCTTT. Translation gives CAWSRLGAAEAFF.

The rearrangement uses TRBV29-1 and TRBJ2-3, with D possibly TRBD2 on 6 matching bases. Per germline, CDR1 SQVTM and CDR2 ANQGSEA. Trimming cost V 2 bases and J 4 bases, with 10 bases left between them. This CDR3 region has 13 residues. The CDR3 here is CSVERGKADTQYF. The CDR3 DNA reads as TGCAGCGTTGAACGGGGGAAAGCAGATACGCAGTATTTT.

This clone showed up just a few times. The CDR3 DNA is TGTGCCAGTAGTCGGCCTAGCGGTCCTAATGAGCAGTTCTTC. Its protein is CASSRPSGPNEQFF. This chain joins TRBV19 and TRBJ2-1; the match to TRBD2 covers 7 bases. The CDR3 totals 14 residues. Germline assignment: CDR1 LNHDA and CDR2 SQIVND (reference sequence). V lost 5 bases and J lost 7; bases outside the gene matches: 8.

By share, this clone ranks as medium-sized. This chain uses TRBV28 with TRBJ2-7, with D unresolved. The ends were cut back, 4 bases at V and 6 bases at J, with 16 bases in the middle. The CDR3 consists of 14 residues. Germline loops: CDR1 MDHEN, CDR2 SYDVKM. In DNA form, the CDR3 reads TGTGCCAGCAGTTCTATCCCAGGAAGGCGCGAGCAGTACTTC. Amino acid sequence: CASSSIPGRREQYF.

The chain recombines TRBV19 with TRBJ2-7, with D possibly being TRBD2 (5 bases). Germline CDR1 and CDR2: LNHDA and SQIVND (reference sequence). Deletions cut 1 base from V and 6 bases from J, with 7 bases between. The CDR3 has 12 amino acids. The CDR3 nucleotides are TGTGCCAGTAGTATAGCTGGGAGCGAGCAGTACTTC. Encoded protein: CASSIAGSEQYF.

This clone has a handful of counts. The chain recombines TRBV11-2 with TRBJ1-1; no definite D call. V lost 4 bases and J lost 3, with 12 bases in between. Germline V CDR1 and CDR2: SGHAT, FQNNGV. CDR3 size: 14 residues. In DNA, the CDR3 is TGTGCCAGCAGCTCGACGGGGTCGGACACTGAAGCTTTCTTT. The encoded protein is CASSSTGSDTEAFF.

This chain joins TRBV18 and TRBJ1-2; no firm D call. V was pared by 3 bases and J by 5 bases, with 16 bases between. CDR1 is KGHSH, CDR2 LQKENI, per germline. The CDR3 contains 15 residues. CDR3 sequence: CASSPFSQDAYGYTF. The CDR3, as DNA: TGTGCCAGCTCACCTTTCTCGCAAGACGCTTATGGCTACACCTTC.

This clone is labeled medium-sized. The DNA of the CDR3 is TGTGCCTGGGCAAGCAGGAGTGGCACCGGGGAGCTGTTTTTT. Translation: CAWASRSGTGELFF. This rearrangement joins TRBV30 to TRBJ2-2; D gene uncertain. Deletions cut 5 bases from V and 4 bases from J, with 14 bases between. The CDR3 contains 14 residues. Germline loops: CDR1 GTSNPN, CDR2 SVGIG (reference sequence).